The clone carrying this T cell receptor beta chain was counted once. What it recognizes is unknown. Sequencing used immunoSEQ multiplex PCR; TCRdb keeps in-frame clones, though not all of them. This sample has around 50,000 clones; around 83% occur once, and the top ten carry 2% to 2.5%. This entry belongs to a study of T cells in localized non-small cell lung cancer. Findings of the study overall: Adjacent lung exhibited a median of about 56 among the 100 most abundant tumor clones. Peak T cell clonality was found in uninvolved adjacent lung, exceeding tumor. Prolonged overall survival went with higher T cell density in the blood.

This CDR3 comprises 15 residues. CDR1 and CDR2 (germline): SGHNT, YENEEA. V dropped 4 bases and J dropped 2; count of bases not matched to a gene: 6. The sequence was collected from a man aged 35 to 69 with stage II lung adenocarcinoma. V is TRBV11-3 and J is TRBJ2-3; 7 bases fit TRBD2. The sample here was PBMCs, taken before any cancer treatment. The CDR3 protein is CASSSRGGDTDTQYF. The CDR3, as DNA: TGTGCCAGCAGCTCCCGGGGAGGGGACACAGATACGCAGTATTTT.